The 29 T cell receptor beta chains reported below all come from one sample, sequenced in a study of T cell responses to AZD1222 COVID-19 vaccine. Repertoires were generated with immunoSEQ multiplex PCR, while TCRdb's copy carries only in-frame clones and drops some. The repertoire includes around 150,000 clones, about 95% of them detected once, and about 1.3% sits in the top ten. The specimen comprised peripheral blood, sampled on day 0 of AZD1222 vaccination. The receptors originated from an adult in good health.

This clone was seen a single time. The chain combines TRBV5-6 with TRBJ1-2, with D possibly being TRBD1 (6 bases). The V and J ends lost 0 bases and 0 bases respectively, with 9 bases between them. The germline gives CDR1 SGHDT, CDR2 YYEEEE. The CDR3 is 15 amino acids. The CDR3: CASSLEQGANYGYTF. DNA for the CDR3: TGTGCCAGCAGCTTGGAACAGGGTGCTAACTATGGCTACACCTTC.

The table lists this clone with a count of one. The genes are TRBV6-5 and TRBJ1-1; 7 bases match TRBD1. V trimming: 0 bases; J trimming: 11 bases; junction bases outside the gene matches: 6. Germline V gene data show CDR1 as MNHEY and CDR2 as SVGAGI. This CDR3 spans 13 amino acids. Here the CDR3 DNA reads TGTGCCAGCAGTTACTCGGGACAGAGTCAGGCTTTCTTT. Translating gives CASSYSGQSQAFF.

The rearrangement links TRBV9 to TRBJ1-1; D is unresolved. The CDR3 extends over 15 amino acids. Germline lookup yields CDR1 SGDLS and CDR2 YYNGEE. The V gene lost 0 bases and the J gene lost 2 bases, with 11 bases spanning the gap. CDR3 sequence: CASSVAGRSNTEAFF. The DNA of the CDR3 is TGTGCCAGCAGCGTAGCGGGCAGATCCAACACTGAAGCTTTCTTT.

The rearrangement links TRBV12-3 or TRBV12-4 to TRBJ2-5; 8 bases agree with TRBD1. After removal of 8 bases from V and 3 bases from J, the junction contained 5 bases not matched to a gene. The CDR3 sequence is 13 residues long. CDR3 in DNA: TGTGCCAGCGGGATGACAGGGGAAGAGACCCAGTACTTC. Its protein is CASGMTGEETQYF.

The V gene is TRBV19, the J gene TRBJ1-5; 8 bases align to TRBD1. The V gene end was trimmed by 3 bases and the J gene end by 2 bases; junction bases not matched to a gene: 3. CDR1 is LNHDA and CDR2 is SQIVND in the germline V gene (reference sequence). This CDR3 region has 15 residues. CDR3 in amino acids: CASSMGTGGNQPQHF. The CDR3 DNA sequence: TGTGCCAGTAGTATGGGGACAGGAGGCAATCAGCCCCAGCATTTT. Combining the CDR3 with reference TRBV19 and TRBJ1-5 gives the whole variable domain DGGITQSPKYLFRKEGQNVTLSCEQNLNHDAMYWYRQDPGQGLRLIYYSQIVNDFQKGDIAEGYSVSREKKESFPLTVTSAQKNPTAFYLCASSMGTGGNQPQHFGDGTRLSIL.

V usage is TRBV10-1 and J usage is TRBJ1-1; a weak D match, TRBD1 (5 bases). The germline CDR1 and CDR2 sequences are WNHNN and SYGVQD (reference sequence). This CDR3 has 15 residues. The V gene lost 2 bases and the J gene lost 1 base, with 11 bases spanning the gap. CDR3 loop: CASSEQPQENTEAFF. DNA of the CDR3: TGCGCCAGCAGTGAGCAGCCACAGGAGAACACTGAAGCTTTCTTT.

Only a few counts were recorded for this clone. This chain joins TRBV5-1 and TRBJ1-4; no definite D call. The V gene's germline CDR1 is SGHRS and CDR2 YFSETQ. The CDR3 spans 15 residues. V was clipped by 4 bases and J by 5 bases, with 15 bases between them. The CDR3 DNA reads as TGCGCCAGCAGCCCCGGGTCAGGCGGGAATGAAAAACTGTTTTTT. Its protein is CASSPGSGGNEKLFF.

The CDR3, as DNA: TGTGCCAGCAGCTTATACAGGGTCGGGACAGATACGCAGTATTTT. Its translation is CASSLYRVGTDTQYF. V is TRBV7-9 and J is TRBJ2-3; D may be TRBD1 (6 bases). The V end was cut by 2 bases, the J end by 3 bases, with 12 bases between. Per germline, CDR1 SEHNR and CDR2 FQNEAQ (reference sequence). The CDR3 sequence is 15 residues long.

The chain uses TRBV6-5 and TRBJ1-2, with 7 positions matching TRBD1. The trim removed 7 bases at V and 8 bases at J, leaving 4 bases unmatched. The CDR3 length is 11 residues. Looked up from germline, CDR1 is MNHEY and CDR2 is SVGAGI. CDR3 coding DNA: TGTGCCAGCAAGGGGGCGGGAGGCTACACCTTC. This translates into CASKGAGGYTF.

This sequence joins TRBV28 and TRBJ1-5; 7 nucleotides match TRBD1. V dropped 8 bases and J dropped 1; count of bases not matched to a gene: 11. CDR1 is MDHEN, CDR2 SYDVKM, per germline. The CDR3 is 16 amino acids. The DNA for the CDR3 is TGTGCCAGCGCTGAGACAGGGACGGGGAGCAATCAGCCCCAGCATTTT. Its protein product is CASAETGTGSNQPQHF. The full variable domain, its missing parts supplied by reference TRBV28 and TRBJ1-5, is DVKVTQSSRYLVKRTGEKVFLECVQDMDHENMFWYRQDPGLGLRLIYFSYDVKMKEKGDIPEGYSVSREKKERFSLILESASTNQTSMYLCASAETGTGSNQPQHFGDGTRLSIL.

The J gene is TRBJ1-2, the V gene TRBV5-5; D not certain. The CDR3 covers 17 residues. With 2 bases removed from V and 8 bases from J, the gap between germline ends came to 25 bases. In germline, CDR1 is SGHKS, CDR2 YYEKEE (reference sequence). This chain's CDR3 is CASSFFPSSAGRGGYTF. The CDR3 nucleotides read TGTGCCAGCAGCTTCTTCCCCTCTTCAGCTGGGCGGGGAGGCTACACCTTC.

This CDR3 reads CASSISSGAEAFF. The CDR3 region has the DNA TGTGCCAGTAGTATCTCCTCGGGAGCTGAAGCTTTCTTT. This chain joins TRBV19 and TRBJ1-1; unclear D gene. In germline, CDR1 is LNHDA, CDR2 SQIVND (reference sequence). CDR3 length equals 13 residues. Deletions cut 3 bases from V and 6 bases from J, with 11 bases between.

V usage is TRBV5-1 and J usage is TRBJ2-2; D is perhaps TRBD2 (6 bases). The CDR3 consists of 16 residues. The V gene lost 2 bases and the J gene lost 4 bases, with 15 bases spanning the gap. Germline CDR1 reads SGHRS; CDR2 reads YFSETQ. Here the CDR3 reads CASSFSTAGSTGELFF. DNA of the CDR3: TGCGCCAGCAGCTTCTCGACGGCCGGGAGCACCGGGGAGCTGTTTTTT.

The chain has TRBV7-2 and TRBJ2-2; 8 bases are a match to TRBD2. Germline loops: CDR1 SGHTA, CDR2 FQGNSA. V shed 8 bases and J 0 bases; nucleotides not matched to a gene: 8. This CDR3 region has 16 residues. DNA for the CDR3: TGTGCCAGCCCCCTTCAACTAGCGGCGAACACCGGGGAGCTGTTTTTT. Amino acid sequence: CASPLQLAANTGELFF.

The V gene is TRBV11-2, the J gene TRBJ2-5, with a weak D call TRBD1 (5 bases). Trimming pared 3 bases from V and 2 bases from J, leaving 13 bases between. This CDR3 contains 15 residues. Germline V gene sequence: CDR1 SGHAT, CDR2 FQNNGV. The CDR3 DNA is TGTGCCAGCAGCTTGCCAGGGTGGGTTCAAGAGACCCAGTACTTC. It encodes CASSLPGWVQETQYF.

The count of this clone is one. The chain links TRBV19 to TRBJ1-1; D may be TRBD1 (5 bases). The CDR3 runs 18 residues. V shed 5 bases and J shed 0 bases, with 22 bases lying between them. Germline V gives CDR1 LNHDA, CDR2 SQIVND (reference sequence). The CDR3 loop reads CASSPLGRAGFMNTEAFF. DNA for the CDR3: TGTGCCAGTAGTCCCCTAGGGCGGGCAGGGTTCATGAACACTGAAGCTTTCTTT.

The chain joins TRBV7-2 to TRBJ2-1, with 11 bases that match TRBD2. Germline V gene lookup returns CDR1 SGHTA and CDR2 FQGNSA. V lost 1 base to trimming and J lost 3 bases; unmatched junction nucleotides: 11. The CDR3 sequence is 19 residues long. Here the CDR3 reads CASSLVGVSGGAVYNEQFF. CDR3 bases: TGTGCCAGCAGCTTAGTAGGGGTTAGCGGGGGGGCGGTCTACAATGAGCAGTTCTTC. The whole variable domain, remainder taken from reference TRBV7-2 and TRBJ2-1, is GAGVSQSPSNKVTEKGKDVELRCDPISGHTALYWYRQSLGQGLEFLIYFQGNSAPDKSGLPSDRFSAERTGGSVSTLTIQRTQQEDSAVYLCASSLVGVSGGAVYNEQFFGPGTRLTVL.

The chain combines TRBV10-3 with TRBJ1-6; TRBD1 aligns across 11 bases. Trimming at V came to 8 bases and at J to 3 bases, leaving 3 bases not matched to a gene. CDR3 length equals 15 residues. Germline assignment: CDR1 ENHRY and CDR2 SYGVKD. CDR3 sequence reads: CAIGDRGNYNSPLHF. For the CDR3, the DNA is TGTGCCATCGGGGACAGGGGGAACTATAATTCACCCCTCCACTTT.

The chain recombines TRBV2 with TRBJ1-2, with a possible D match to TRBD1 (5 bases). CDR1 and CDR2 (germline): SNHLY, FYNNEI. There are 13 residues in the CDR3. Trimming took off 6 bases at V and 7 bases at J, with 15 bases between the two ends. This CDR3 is CASRDVYGAGYTF. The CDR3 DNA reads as TGTGCCAGCAGGGACGTTTACGGGGCTGGCTACACCTTC.

DNA of the CDR3: TGTGCCAGTGGTACAGGGGGCAATCAGCCCCAGCATTTT. This codes for CASGTGGNQPQHF. V and J are TRBV19 and TRBJ1-5; 7 bases match TRBD1. CDR1 is LNHDA, CDR2 SQIVND, per germline (reference sequence). The CDR3 loop spans 13 amino acids. The J segment lost 2 bases and the V segment lost 8 bases, leaving 3 bases of the junction unmatched.

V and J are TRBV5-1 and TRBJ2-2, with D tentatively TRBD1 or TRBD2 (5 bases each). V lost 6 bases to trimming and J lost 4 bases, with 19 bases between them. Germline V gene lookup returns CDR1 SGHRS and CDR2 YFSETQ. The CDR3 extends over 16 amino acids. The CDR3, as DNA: TGCGCCAGCACTTTGAGGGCCACAGGATCCACCGGGGAGCTGTTTTTT. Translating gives CASTLRATGSTGELFF. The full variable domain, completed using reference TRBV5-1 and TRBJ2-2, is KAGVTQTPRYLIKTRGQQVTLSCSPISGHRSVSWYQQTPGQGLQFLFEYFSETQRNKGNFPGRFSGRQFSNSRSEMNVSTLELGDSALYLCASTLRATGSTGELFFGEGSRLTVL.

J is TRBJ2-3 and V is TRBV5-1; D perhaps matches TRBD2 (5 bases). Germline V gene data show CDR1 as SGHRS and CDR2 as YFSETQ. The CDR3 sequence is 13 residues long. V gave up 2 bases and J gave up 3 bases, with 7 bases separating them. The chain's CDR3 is CASSFEGTDTQYF. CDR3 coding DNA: TGCGCCAGCAGCTTCGAGGGAACAGATACGCAGTATTTT.

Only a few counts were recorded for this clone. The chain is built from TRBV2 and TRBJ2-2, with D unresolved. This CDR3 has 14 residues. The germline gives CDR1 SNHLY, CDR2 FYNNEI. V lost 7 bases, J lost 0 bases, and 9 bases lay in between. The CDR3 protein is CASTRSSNTGELFF. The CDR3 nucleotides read TGTGCCAGCACTAGGAGTTCGAACACCGGGGAGCTGTTTTTT.

The CDR3 here is CASSAMGQGSDTQYF. The DNA for the CDR3 is TGTGCCAGCAGCGCGATGGGACAGGGGTCAGATACGCAGTATTTT. The chain carries TRBV6-4 and TRBJ2-3; 10 bases match TRBD1. Germline V gene data show CDR1 as MRHNA and CDR2 as SNTAGT. The ends lost 6 bases at V and 4 bases at J; junction bases unmatched: 7. This CDR3 has 15 amino acids.

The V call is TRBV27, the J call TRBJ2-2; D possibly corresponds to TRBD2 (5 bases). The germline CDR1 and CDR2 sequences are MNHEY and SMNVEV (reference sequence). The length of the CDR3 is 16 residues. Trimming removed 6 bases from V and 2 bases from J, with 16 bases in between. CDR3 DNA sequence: TGTGCCAGCAGGGGTCGACGGGGTGCCAACACCGGGGAGCTGTTTTTT. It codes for CASRGRRGANTGELFF.

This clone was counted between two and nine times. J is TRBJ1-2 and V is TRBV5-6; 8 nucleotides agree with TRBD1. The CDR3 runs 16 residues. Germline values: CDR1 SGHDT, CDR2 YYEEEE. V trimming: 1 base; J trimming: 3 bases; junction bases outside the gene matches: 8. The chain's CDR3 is CASSLYRQGTYYGYTF. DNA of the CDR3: TGTGCCAGCAGCTTGTACCGACAGGGGACTTACTATGGCTACACCTTC.

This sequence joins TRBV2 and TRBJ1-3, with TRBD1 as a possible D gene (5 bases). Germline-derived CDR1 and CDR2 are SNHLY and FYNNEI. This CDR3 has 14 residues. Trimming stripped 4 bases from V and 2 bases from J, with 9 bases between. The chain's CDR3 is CASSGQGTGNTIYF. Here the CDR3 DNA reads TGTGCCAGCAGTGGGCAGGGAACTGGAAACACCATATATTTT.

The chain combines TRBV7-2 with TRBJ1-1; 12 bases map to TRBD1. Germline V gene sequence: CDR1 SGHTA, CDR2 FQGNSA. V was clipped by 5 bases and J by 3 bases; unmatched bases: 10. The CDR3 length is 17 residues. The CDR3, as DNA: TGTGCCAGCAGCATCCGCGGGGGACAGGGGGCTTACACTGAAGCTTTCTTT. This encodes CASSIRGGQGAYTEAFF.

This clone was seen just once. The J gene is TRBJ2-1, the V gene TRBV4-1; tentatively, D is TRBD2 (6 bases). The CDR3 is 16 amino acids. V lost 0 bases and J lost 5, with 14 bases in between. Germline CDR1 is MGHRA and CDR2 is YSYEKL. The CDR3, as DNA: TGCGCCAGCAGCCAAGATTTATGGCGGGACGACAATGAGCAGTTCTTC. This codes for CASSQDLWRDDNEQFF.